This T cell receptor beta chain was captured by sequencing in a study of PD-L1 blockade in urothelial cancer (dated by TCRdb to the late 2010s). In the study overall: All patients started therapy around 2014 and received atezolizumab 1,200 mg intravenously every 3 weeks. About 90% of the roughly 29 patients were identified as males with urothelial cancer of bladder origin, and a prior smoking history was reported by 18 of 29 patients. An ECOG performance status of 0 or 1 was recorded for the patients, and 0 to 3 prior chemotherapy regimens had been received by the patients. Blood samples were analyzed 3 weeks after the start of treatment (second dose) and 6 weeks after the start of treatment. Blood samples yielded a median of around 150,000 T cells and tens of thousands of unique TCRs, with median clonality around 0.084. An exploratory multi-omic analysis was conducted of the somatic, immune and clinical correlates of response to PD-L1 blockade with atezolizumab in urothelial cancer. TCR sequencing covered pretreatment tumor samples and matched, serially collected peripheral blood taken before and after atezolizumab treatment. Durable clinical benefit was defined as progression-free survival longer than 6 months, and TCR features were also tested against progression-free and overall survival. In the same patients who had TCR sequencing, pretreatment tumors also underwent whole exome sequencing and RNA sequencing. Durable clinical benefit was achieved by nine patients and was not achieved by 20 patients. Under 30 patients had pretreatment blood TCR-seq, approximately 24 had at least one posttreatment blood collection, and approximately 24 had tumor TCR-seq.

Each PCR received spiked-in synthetic TCR analog templates so that absolute template abundance could be estimated from read counts. Using the immunoSEQ assay, TCRbeta CDR3 regions were amplified from genomic DNA with bias-controlled V and J gene primers. Rearranged TCRbeta segments were sequenced at approximately 20X coverage. For the original study's pipeline: Clustering was used to correct sequencing errors, and CDR3s were annotated against IMGT to assign V, D and J genes. Downstream analyses used only productive TCRbeta rearrangements and left out out-of-frame or stop-codon sequences. Clonality was computed as one minus Shannon entropy normalized by the log of the number of unique productive sequences. Fisher's exact test with Benjamini-Hochberg correction, using a cutoff of adjusted p below 0.01, was how clones that differed between time points or between blood and tumor were identified. TCRdb obtained this table from immuneACCESS and retained in-frame rearrangements with V and J assigned. These tables miss some clones; where compared with another copy, unresolved V genes account for less than half of the shortfall, and the remainder is unexplained. That table supplies the V and J calls and clone size; D and trimming were determined from the DNA. The table for this sample lists about 43,000 clones; about 83% of them were counted only once. The top ten hold over 12% of the sample.

On the study overall, not on this receptor specifically: A pretreatment peripheral blood TCR clonality below the median was linked to improved progression-free and overall survival. Because the sample size was small (n ≈ 28) and many of the analyses were exploratory, the results are meant to be hypothesis-generating. At 3 weeks after the start of treatment, tumor-associated TCR clones in peripheral blood had expanded more in patients with durable benefit (n of about 21, p = 0.022).

The germline V gene encodes CDR1 MNHEY and CDR2 SMNVEV (reference sequence). The CDR3 measures 14 amino acids from cysteine to phenylalanine. Just the 42-base CDR3 DNA is kept, in frame starting at base 1. V loses 5 bases at its end and J loses 6 bases; junction bases beyond the gene matches: 8. The meaning of the sample's time point label: peripheral blood 6 weeks after treatment start. A total of around 30 patients with locally advanced or metastatic urothelial carcinoma, treated at Memorial Sloan Kettering on a trial protocol, made up the cohort. Peripheral blood mononuclear cells were collected pretreatment and during treatment, at between 1 and 8 total time points per patient. The Qiagen DNeasy Blood extraction kit was used to purify genomic DNA from total PBMCs and from tumor samples. PBMCs were collected pretreatment and during treatment, and were isolated and stored as previously described.

Worth noting for this clone: Its specific antigen is unknown. No base qualities exist here, and no much larger clone lies one base off it.

The clonotype originates from a man in his sixties with urothelial cancer. This chain is built from TRBV27 and TRBJ2-7, and 9 junction bases match TRBD1. Material: PBMCs, obtained around atezolizumab (anti-PD-L1) treatment. The CDR3 protein is CASSHRDRVSEQYF. The nucleotide sequence reads as follows: TGTGCCAGCAGTCACCGGGACAGGGTGTCCGAGCAGTACTTC.